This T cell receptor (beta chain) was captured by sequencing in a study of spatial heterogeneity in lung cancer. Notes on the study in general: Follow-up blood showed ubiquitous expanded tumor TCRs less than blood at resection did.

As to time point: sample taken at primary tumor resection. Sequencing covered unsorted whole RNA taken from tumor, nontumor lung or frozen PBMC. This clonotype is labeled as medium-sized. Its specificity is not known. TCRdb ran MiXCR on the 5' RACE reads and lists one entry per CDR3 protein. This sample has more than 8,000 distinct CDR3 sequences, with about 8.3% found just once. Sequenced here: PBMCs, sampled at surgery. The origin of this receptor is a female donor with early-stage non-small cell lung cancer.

CDR3 nucleotide sequence: TGTGCCAGCAGCTGGAGCGGCGCCGGGGAGCTGTTTTTT. It specifies CASSWSGAGELFF. The chain combines TRBV7-7 with TRBJ2-2, with a possible D match to TRBD2 (5 bases). The CDR3 sequence is 13 residues long. The ends were cut back, 4 bases at V and 6 bases at J, with 9 bases in the middle. The germline V gene encodes CDR1 SSHAT and CDR2 FNYEAQ (reference sequence).